This T cell receptor beta chain was profiled in a study of graft-versus-host responses after intestinal transplantation. Study-level information: Anti-thymocyte globulin served as induction for all recipients, who then took tacrolimus and steroids for roughly 3 years. General study points: Recipient bone marrow held GvH clones, some seen earlier in ileum or blood. When patients had graft-donor T cell macrochimerism, their allografts held high graft-versus-host to host-versus-graft clonal ratios.

V lost 1 base to trimming and J lost 5 bases; unmatched junction nucleotides: 12. From germline, CDR1 is SGHTA and CDR2 FQGTGA. The CDR3 runs 18 residues. A few counts support this clone. Its antigen is currently unknown. Using immunoSEQ multiplex PCR, the repertoire was profiled, and TCRdb retains in-frame clones only, with some absent. The data contain more than 65,000 clones, approximately 94% of them singletons. This chain connects TRBV7-3 to TRBJ2-2; 8 bases agree with TRBD2. The sample here was unstimulated CD8+ T cells sorted from spleen or lymph node cells, taken before intestinal transplant. The clonotype was recovered from a human donor who received an intestinal transplant. The CDR3 region has the DNA TGTGCCAGCAGCTTAATGGGGGTATCGGGAGGGCCTACCGGGGAGCTGTTTTTT. Residues: CASSLMGVSGGPTGELFF.